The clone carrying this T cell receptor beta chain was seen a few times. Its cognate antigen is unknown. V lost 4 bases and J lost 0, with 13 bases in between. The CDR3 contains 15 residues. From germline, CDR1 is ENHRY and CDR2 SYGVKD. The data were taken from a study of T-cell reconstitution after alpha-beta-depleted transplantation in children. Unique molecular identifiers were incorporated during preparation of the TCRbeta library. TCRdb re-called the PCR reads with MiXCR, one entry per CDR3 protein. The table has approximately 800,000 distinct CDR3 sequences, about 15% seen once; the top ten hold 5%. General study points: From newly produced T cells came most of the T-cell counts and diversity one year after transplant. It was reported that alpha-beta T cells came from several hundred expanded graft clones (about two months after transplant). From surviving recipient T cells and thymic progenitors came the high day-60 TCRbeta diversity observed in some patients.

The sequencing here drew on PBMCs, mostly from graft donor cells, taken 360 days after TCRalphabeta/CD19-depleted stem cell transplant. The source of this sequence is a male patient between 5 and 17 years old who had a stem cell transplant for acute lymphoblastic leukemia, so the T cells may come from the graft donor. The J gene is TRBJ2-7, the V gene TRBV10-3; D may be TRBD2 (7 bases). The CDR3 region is CAISGLADSSYEQYF. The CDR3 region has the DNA TGTGCCATCAGTGGGCTAGCGGACAGCTCCTACGAGCAGTACTTC.